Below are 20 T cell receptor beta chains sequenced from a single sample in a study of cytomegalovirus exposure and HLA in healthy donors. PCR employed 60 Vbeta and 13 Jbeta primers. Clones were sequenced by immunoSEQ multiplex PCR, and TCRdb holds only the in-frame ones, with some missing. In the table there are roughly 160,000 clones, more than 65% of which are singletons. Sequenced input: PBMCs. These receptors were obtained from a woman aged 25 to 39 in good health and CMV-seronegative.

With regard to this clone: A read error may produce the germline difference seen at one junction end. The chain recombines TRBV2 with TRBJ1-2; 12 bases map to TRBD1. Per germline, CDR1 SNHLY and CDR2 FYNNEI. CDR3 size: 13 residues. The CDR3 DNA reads TGTGCCAGCAGGCCGGGACAGGGGGCTGGCTACCCCTTC. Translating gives CASRPGQGAGYPF.

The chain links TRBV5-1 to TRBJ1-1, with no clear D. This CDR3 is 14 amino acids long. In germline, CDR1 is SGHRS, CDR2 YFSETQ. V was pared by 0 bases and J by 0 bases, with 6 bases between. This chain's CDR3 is CASSLDSVNTEAFF. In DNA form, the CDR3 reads TGCGCCAGCAGCTTGGACAGTGTGAACACTGAAGCTTTCTTT.

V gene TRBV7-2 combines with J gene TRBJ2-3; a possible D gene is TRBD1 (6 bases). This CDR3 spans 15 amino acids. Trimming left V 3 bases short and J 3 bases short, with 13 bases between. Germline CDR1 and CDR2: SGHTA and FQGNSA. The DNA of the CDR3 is TGTGCCAGCAGCTTGGACACAAGGGGGACAGATACGCAGTATTTT. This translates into CASSLDTRGTDTQYF.

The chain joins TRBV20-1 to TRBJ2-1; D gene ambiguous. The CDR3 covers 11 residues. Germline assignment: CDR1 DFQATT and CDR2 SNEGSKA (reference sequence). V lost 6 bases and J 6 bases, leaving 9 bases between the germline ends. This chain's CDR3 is CSAYTPNEQFF. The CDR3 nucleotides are TGCAGTGCCTATACTCCCAATGAGCAGTTCTTC.

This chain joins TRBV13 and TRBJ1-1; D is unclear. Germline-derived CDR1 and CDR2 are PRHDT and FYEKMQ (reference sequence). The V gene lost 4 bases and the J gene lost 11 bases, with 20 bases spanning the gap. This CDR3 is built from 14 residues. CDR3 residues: CASSSLDGSDGAFF. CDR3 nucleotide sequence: TGTGCCAGCAGCTCCCTCGACGGGTCCGATGGGGCTTTCTTT.

The CDR3 reads CASSELAGGQETQYF. CDR3 bases: TGTGCCAGCAGTGAACTAGCGGGGGGGCAAGAGACCCAGTACTTC. This chain links TRBV6-1 with TRBJ2-5, with TRBD2 identical over 12 bases. CDR1 MNHNS and CDR2 SASEGT come from the germline V gene. CDR3 length equals 15 residues. After removal of 2 bases from V and 2 bases from J, the junction contained 0 bases not matched to a gene.

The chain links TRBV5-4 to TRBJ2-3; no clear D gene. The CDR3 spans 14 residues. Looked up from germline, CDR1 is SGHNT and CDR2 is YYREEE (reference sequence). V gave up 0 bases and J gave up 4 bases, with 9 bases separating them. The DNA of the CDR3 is TGTGCCAGCAGCTTGGCGAGGAGCCCAGATACGCAGTATTTT. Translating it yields CASSLARSPDTQYF.

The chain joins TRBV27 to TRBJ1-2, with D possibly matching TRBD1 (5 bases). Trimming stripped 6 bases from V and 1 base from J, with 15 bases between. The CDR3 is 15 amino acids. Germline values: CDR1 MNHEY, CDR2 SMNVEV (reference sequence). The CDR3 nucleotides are TGTGCCAGCAGGAATGACAGAGTCGATAACTATGGCTACACCTTC. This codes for CASRNDRVDNYGYTF.

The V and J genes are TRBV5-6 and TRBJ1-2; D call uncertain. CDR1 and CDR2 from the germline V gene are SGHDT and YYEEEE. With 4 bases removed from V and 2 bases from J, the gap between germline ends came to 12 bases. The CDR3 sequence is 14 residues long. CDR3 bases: TGTGCCAGCAGCCCGGGAAGAACGAACTATGGCTACACCTTC. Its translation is CASSPGRTNYGYTF.

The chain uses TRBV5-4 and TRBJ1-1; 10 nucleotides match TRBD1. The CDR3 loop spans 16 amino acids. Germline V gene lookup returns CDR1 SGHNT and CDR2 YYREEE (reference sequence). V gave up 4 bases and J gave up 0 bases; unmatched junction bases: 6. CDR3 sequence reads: CASSPTGGSVNTEAFF. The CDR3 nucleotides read TGTGCCAGCAGCCCGACAGGGGGCTCTGTGAACACTGAAGCTTTCTTT.

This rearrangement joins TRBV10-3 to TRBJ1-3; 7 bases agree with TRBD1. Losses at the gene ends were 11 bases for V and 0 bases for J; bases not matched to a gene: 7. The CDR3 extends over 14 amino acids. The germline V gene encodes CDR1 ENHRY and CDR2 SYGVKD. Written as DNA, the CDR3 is TGTGCCGCCTCGACAGGGCGCTCTGGAAACACCATATATTTT. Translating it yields CAASTGRSGNTIYF.

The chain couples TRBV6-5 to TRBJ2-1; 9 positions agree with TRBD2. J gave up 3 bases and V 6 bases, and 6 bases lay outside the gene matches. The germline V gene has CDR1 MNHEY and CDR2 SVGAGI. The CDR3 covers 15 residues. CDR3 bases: TGTGCCAGCAGCCAAAATAGCGGGAGCTACAATGAGCAGTTCTTC. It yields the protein CASSQNSGSYNEQFF.

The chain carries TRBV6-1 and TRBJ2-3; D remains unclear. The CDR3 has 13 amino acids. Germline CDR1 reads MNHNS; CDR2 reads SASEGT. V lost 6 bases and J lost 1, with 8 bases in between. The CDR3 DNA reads TGTGCCAGCAGCGCAAGCCGCACAGATACGCAGTATTTT. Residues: CASSASRTDTQYF.

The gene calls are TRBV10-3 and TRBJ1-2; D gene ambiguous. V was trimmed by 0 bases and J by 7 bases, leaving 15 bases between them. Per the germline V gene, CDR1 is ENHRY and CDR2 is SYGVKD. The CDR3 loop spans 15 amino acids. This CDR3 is CAISESFSQVGGYTF. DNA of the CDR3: TGTGCCATCAGTGAGTCGTTCAGCCAGGTCGGTGGCTACACCTTC.

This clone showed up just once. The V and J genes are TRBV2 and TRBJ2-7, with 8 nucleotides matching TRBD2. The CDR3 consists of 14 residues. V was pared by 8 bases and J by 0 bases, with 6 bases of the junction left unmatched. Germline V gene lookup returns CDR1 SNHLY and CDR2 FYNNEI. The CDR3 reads CASSRRGDSYEQYF. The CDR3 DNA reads TGTGCCAGCTCTAGGCGGGGGGACTCCTACGAGCAGTACTTC.

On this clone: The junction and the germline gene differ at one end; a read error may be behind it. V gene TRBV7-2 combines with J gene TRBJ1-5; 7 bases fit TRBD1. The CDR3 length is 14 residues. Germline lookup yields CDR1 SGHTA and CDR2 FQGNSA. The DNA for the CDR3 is TGTGCCAGCAGCTTGGCGCGGGACAGCCTTTTCATCATTTTT. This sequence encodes CASSLARDSLFIIF.

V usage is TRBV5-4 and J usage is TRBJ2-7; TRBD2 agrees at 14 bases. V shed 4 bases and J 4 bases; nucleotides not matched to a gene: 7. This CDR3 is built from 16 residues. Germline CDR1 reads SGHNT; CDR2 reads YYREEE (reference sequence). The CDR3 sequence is CASSRGTSGSFYEQYF. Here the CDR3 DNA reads TGTGCCAGCAGCCGGGGGACTAGCGGGAGTTTTTACGAGCAGTACTTC.

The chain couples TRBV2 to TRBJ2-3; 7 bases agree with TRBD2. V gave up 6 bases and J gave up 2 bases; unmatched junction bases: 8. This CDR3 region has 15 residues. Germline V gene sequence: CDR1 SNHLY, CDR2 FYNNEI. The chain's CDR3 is CASRILASHTDTQYF. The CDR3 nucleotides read TGTGCCAGCAGGATACTAGCGTCACACACAGATACGCAGTATTTT. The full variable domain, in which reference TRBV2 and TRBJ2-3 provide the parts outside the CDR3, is EPEVTQTPSHQVTQMGQEVILRCVPISNHLYFYWYRQILGQKVEFLVSFYNNEISEKSEIFDDQFSVERPDGSNFTLKIRSTKLEDSAMYFCASRILASHTDTQYFGPGTRLTVL.

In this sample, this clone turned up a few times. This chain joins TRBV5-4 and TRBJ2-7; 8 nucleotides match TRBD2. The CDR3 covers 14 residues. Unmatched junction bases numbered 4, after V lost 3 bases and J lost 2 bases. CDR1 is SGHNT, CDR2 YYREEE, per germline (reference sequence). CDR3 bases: TGTGCCAGCAGCTGGACTAGCTCCACCTACGAGCAGTACTTC. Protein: CASSWTSSTYEQYF.

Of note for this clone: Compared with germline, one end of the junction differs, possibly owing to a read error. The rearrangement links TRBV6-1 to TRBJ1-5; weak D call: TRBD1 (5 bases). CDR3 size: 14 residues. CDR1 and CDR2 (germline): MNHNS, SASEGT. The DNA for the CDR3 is TGTGCCAGCAGAGAAGTGGGGGGTAGACAGCCCCAGCATTTT. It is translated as CASREVGGRQPQHF.